A selection of T cell receptor beta chains follows, all from one sample in a study of esophageal squamous cell carcinoma under preoperative chemotherapy. TCRdb used MiXCR to reprocess the PCR reads, holding one entry per CDR3 protein. The sample records roughly 30,000 distinct CDR3 sequences, around 49% being singletons. The sample was taken from a patient given preoperative chemotherapy. All receptors derive from a human donor with esophageal squamous cell carcinoma. The donor label of this sample is uncertain. The CDR3 runs from the conserved cysteine through the conserved F or W. D genes are given only for firm matches. Size is stated for part of the rows, as once, few or many counts, or as a class when the clone is expanded.

V	D	J	size	length	DNA	CDR3
TRBV7-9	-	TRBJ2-5	-	15	TGTGCCGGGGGCCCCGGGGAAAGTAGCACAGATACCCAGTACTTC	CAGGPGESSTDTQYF
TRBV6-1	TRBD1	TRBJ1-2	many	15	TGTGCCAGCAACCCAGCGACAGGGACAGGGGAAGGCTACACCTTC	CASNPATGTGEGYTF
TRBV5-1	-	TRBJ2-6	-	17	TGCGCCAGCAGCGCGGACAGATCCAACTCTGGGGCCAACGTCCTGACTTTC	CASSADRSNSGANVLTF
TRBV7-2	TRBD1	TRBJ2-5	many	14	TGTGCCAGCAGTAAACCGGGACAGCACAATGAGCAGTACTTC	CASSKPGQHNEQYF
TRBV7-2	TRBD1	TRBJ2-1	few	16	TGTGCCAGCGCCCCTCGGGGGGGACAGGGGTACAATGAGCAGTTCTTC	CASAPRGGQGYNEQFF
TRBV7-8	TRBD2	TRBJ2-5	-	16	TGTGCCAGCAGGGGGCTCGCGGGGGGGCCCCAAGATACGCAGTATTTC	CASRGLAGGPQDTQYF
TRBV7-9	-	TRBJ1-1	-	14	TGTGCCAGCAGGGCCGGGACATCGAACACTGAAGCTTTCTTT	CASRAGTSNTEAFF
TRBV7-8	-	TRBJ2-2	medium-sized	18	TGTGCCAGCAGCTTCAAGAAGCGGGCCTTAGAGAACACCGGGGAGCTGTTTTTT	CASSFKKRALENTGELFF
TRBV7-3	TRBD2	TRBJ2-1	many	15	TGTGCCAGCAGCTTATTTAGCGGGAGTGGTAATGAGCAGTTCTTC	CASSLFSGSGNEQFF
TRBV7-2	TRBD2	TRBJ2-2	many	17	TGTGCCAGCAGCCCCTCGGGAGGGGGAGTCAATACCGGGGAGCTGTTTTTT	CASSPSGGGVNTGELFF
TRBV7-2	-	TRBJ2-5	-	14	TGTGCCAGCAGCGGGGGCCTAGCCAAAGACACCCAGTACTTC	CASSGGLAKDTQYF
TRBV6-2/TRBV6-3	TRBD1	TRBJ2-3	few	14	TGTGCCAGCAGACAGGGGCTATCTAGAGATACGCAGTATTTT	CASRQGLSRDTQYF
TRBV7-8	-	TRBJ2-2	-	16	TGTGCCAGCAGCCGCCTAGGGGGGGTGAACACAGGGAAGCAGTTTTTT	CASSRLGGVNTGKQFF
TRBV7-2	-	TRBJ2-3	-	16	TGTGCCAGCAGCAGGCGGGGGCCCGGATACGTAGACACGCAGTATTTC	CASSRRGPGYVDTQYF
TRBV6-1	-	TRBJ2-3	-	16	TGTGCCAGCGGGGGATGGGGGGCAGGGGGGACAGAGACGCAGTATTTC	CASGGWGAGGTETQYF
TRBV6-1	-	TRBJ2-7	-	15	TGTGCCAGCAGTGAAGACCCCTGGGGTCCCTACGAGCAGTACTTC	CASSEDPWGPYEQYF
TRBV12-5	TRBD1	TRBJ2-2	many	17	TGTGCTAGTGGTTTGGCTGGACAGGGGGGAAACACCGGGGAGCTGTTTTTT	CASGLAGQGGNTGELFF
TRBV5-4	TRBD2	TRBJ2-5	few	18	TGTGCCAGCAGCCTAGGGACTAGCGGGGGGTCCTCAGGGAGGACCCAGTACTTC	CASSLGTSGGSSGRTQYF
TRBV18	-	TRBJ2-2	-	18	TGTGCCAGCTCACCTTTGGACGTCCAGGGAACGGCCACCGGGGAGCTGTTTTTT	CASSPLDVQGTATGELFF
TRBV7-9	TRBD1	TRBJ2-3	-	15	TGTGCCCGCAGCTTGGGGACAGCAGGCACAGATACGCAGTACTTT	CARSLGTAGTDTQYF
TRBV7-2	-	TRBJ2-5	medium-sized	15	TGTGCCAGCAGCTTAGCGCTAAGTTTCGGGGAGACCCAGTACTTC	CASSLALSFGETQYF
TRBV7-2	TRBD2	TRBJ2-7	-	15	TGTGCCAGCAGCCTGGGGGGGGGACCCACAAATACGCAGTACTTC	CASSLGGGPTNTQYF
TRBV6-2/TRBV6-3	-	TRBJ2-7	-	12	TGTGCCAGCAGTTACACCGTTTACGAGCAGTACTTC	CASSYTVYEQYF
TRBV12-5	-	TRBJ2-1	few	14	TGTGCTAGTGTCCCACTACAGACCTACAATGAGCAGTTCTTC	CASVPLQTYNEQFF
TRBV6-1	-	TRBJ2-7	once	16	TGTGCCAGCAGTGAACTGGACAGCTCGGGGTCCTACGAGCAGTATTTC	CASSELDSSGSYEQYF
TRBV4-1	TRBD1	TRBJ2-7	once	14	TGCGCCAGCAGCCAATCAGGGGGCGACGATGAGCAGTACTTC	CASSQSGGDDEQYF
TRBV7-2	-	TRBJ1-2	many	12	TGTGCCAGCACCCCCCGGGGCTGGGGCTACACCTTC	CASTPRGWGYTF
TRBV7-2	-	TRBJ2-5	few	14	TGTGCCGGCAGTGGGGGACGTGCCCAAGATACCCAGTATTTC	CAGSGGRAQDTQYF
TRBV7-2	TRBD2	TRBJ2-3	many	14	TGTGCCAGCGGAAGGCGGGGGGCAGCAGATACGCAGTATTTT	CASGRRGAADTQYF
TRBV7-2	-	TRBJ2-2	-	14	TGTGCCAGCAGCTTATTCAGGGGTCCAGGGGCGCTGTTTTTT	CASSLFRGPGALFF
TRBV12-3/TRBV12-4	TRBD1	TRBJ2-6	-	17	TGTGCCAGCAGTCTACGGACAGGGGGCTCGGGGTCCAACGTCCTGACTTTC	CASSLRTGGSGSNVLTF
TRBV10-3	-	TRBJ2-7	-	15	TGTGCCATCAGTGAGTCGAGGCCTTCAAATTACGAGCAGTACTTC	CAISESRPSNYEQYF
TRBV4-1	-	TRBJ2-7	-	15	TGCGCCAGCAGCCAAGATCCCGGACAAAGATACGAGCAGTACTTC	CASSQDPGQRYEQYF
TRBV7-6	TRBD2	TRBJ2-3	-	17	TGTGCCAGCAGCGCGGGTGGCGGGAGCCGCGACCCAGATACGCAGTATTTT	CASSAGGGSRDPDTQYF
TRBV7-8	-	TRBJ1-4	many	17	TGTGCCAGCAGCTTAGTTGCCCCCTCTGGAGCTAATGAAAAACTGTTTTTT	CASSLVAPSGANEKLFF
TRBV11-3	-	TRBJ2-4	-	16	TGTGCGAGCAGCTTAACGGGGCGGGGAGGCACAGATACGCAGTACTTC	CASSLTGRGGTDTQYF
TRBV7-6	-	TRBJ1-4	once	14	TGTGCCAGCAGCTTCGGGTTAGCTAATGAAAAACTGTTTTTT	CASSFGLANEKLFF
TRBV7-3	TRBD2	TRBJ2-4	-	17	TGTGCCAGGAGCCGCAAACTGGGGCGGGGGGATGAAGATACTCAGTATTTC	CARSRKLGRGDEDTQYF
TRBV12-3/TRBV12-4	TRBD2	TRBJ2-4	-	16	TGTCCGAGCAGTGCTACGGGGGGGGGGGCCAAAAATACTCAGTATTTC	CPSSATGGGAKNTQYF
TRBV12-3/TRBV12-4	TRBD2	TRBJ2-4	once	16	TGTCCCAGCCGCGCTTCGGGGGGGGGGGCCACAGACACTCAGTACTTT	CPSRASGGGATDTQYF
TRBV5-1	-	TRBJ2-6	few	15	TGCGCCAGCAGCTTGGTGGACTCTGGGGCCAACGTCCTGACTTTC	CASSLVDSGANVLTF
TRBV20-1	TRBD2	TRBJ2-1	-	15	TGCAGTGCTAGCACCGGACTAGCGGGGGCCATCGAGCAGTTCTTC	CSASTGLAGAIEQFF
TRBV12-3/TRBV12-4	-	TRBJ2-1	many	17	TGTGCCAGCACTCCGGGGAAGGGGGGGGGGCCTTTAAATGAGCAGTTCTTC	CASTPGKGGGPLNEQFF
TRBV7-9	TRBD1	TRBJ2-1	-	15	TGTGCCAGCAGCCAGACGGGACAGATATCAAATGAGCAGTTCTTC	CASSQTGQISNEQFF